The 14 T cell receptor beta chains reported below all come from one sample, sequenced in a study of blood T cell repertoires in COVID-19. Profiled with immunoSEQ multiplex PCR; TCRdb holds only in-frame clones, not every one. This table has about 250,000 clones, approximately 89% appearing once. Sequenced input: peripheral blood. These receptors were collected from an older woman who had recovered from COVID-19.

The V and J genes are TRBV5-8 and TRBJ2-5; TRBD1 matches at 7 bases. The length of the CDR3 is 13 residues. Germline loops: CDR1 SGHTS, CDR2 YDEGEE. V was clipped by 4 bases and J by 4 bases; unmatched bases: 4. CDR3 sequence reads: CASSGTVRETQYF. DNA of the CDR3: TGTGCCAGCAGCGGGACAGTTCGAGAGACCCAGTACTTC.

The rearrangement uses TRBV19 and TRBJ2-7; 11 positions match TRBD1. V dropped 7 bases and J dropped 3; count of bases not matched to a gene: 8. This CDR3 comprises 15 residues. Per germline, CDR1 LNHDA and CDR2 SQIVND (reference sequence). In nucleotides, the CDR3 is TGTGCCAGTAAGACGACCGGGACAGGGGGCTACGAGCAGTACTTC. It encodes CASKTTGTGGYEQYF.

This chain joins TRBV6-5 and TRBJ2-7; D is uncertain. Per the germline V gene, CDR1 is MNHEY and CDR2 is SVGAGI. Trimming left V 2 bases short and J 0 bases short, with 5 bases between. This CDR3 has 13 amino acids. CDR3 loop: CASSYADSYEQYF. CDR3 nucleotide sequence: TGTGCCAGCAGTTACGCAGACTCCTACGAGCAGTACTTC.

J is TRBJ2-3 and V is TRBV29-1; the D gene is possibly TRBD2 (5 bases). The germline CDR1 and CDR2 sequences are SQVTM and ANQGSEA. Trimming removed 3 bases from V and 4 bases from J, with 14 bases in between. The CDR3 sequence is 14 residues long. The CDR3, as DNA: TGCAGCGTTGACCGGGAAGTAAACGCAGATACGCAGTATTTT. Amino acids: CSVDREVNADTQYF.

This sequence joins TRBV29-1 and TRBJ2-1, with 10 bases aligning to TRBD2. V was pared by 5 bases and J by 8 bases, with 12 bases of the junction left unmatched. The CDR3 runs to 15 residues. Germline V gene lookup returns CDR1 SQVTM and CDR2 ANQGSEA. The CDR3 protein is CSVQGVSGGTDEQFF. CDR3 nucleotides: TGCAGCGTTCAAGGCGTTAGCGGGGGGACCGATGAGCAGTTCTTC.

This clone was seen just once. This CDR3 is CASSPRNGGREGYTF. The CDR3 nucleotides read TGTGCCAGCAGCCCGAGAAACGGGGGTAGGGAGGGCTACACCTTC. The rearrangement links TRBV3-1 (or the pseudogene TRBV3-2) to TRBJ1-2; D is possibly TRBD1 (5 bases). The V end lost 4 bases, the J end lost 8 bases, and 20 bases lay between the germline ends. Germline CDR1 and CDR2: LGHDT and YNNKEL (reference sequence). The CDR3 runs 15 residues.

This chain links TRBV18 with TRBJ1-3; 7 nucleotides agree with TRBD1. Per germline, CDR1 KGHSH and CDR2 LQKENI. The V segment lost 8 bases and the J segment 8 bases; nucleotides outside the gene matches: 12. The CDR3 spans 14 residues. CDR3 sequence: CASQQGTGLDTIYF. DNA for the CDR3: TGTGCCAGCCAACAGGGGACCGGTCTGGACACCATATATTTT. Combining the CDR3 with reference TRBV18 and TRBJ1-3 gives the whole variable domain NAGVMQNPRHLVRRRGQEARLRCSPMKGHSHVYWYRQLPEEGLKFMVYLQKENIIDESGMPKERFSAEFPKEGPSILRIQQVVRGDSAAYFCASQQGTGLDTIYFGEGSWLTVV.

CDR3 nucleotides: TGTGCCAGCAGCGAGGCCCCCCCTAGGTATGGCTACACCTTC. As protein: CASSEAPPRYGYTF. V usage is TRBV7-2 and J usage is TRBJ1-2; no clear D gene. The CDR3 covers 14 residues. The germline V gene encodes CDR1 SGHTA and CDR2 FQGNSA. Trimming removed 5 bases at V and 5 bases at J, with 15 bases between.

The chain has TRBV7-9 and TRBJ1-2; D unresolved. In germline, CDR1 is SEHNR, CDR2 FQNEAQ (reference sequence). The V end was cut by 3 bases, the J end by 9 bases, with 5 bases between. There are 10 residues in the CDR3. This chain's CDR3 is CASSLRSYTF. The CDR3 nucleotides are TGTGCCAGCAGCTTGCGGAGCTACACCTTC.

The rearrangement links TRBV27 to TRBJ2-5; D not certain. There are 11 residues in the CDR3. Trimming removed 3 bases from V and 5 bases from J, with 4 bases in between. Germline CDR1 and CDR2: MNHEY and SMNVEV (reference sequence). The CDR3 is CASSFMETQYF. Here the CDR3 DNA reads TGTGCCAGCAGTTTTATGGAGACCCAGTACTTC.

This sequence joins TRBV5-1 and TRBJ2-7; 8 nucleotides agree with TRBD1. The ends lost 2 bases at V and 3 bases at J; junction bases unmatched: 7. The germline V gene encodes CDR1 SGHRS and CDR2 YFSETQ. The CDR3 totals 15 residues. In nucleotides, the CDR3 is TGCGCCAGCAGCTTAGGACAGGGACGGATCTACGAGCAGTACTTC. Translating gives CASSLGQGRIYEQYF. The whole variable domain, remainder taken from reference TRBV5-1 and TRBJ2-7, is KAGVTQTPRYLIKTRGQQVTLSCSPISGHRSVSWYQQTPGQGLQFLFEYFSETQRNKGNFPGRFSGRQFSNSRSEMNVSTLELGDSALYLCASSLGQGRIYEQYFGPGTRLTVT.

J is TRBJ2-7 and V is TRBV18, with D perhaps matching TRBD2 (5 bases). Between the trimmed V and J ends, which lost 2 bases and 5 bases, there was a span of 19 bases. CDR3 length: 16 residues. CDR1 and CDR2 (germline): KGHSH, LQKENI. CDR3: CASSPGVRAFPHEQYF. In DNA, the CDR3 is TGTGCCAGCTCACCAGGGGTGAGGGCTTTTCCCCACGAGCAGTACTTC.

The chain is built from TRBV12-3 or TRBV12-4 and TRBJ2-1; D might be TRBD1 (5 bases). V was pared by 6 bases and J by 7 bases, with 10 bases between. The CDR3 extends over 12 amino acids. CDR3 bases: TGTGCCAGCAGGGGGCGCAATAATGAGCAGTTCTTC. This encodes CASRGRNNEQFF.

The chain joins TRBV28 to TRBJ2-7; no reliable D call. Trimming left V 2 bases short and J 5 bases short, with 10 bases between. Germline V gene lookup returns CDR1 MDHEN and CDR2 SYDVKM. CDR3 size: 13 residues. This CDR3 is CASSLLDLDEQYF. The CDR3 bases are TGTGCCAGCAGTTTACTAGATCTCGACGAGCAGTACTTC.